Presented here are 17 T cell receptor beta chains from one specimen sequenced in a study of shared clonotypes between healthy human individuals. Sequencing used immunoSEQ multiplex PCR; TCRdb keeps in-frame clones, though not all of them. The data show about 870,000 clones, around 92% seen once. Naive CD8 cells comprised CD45RO-negative, CCR7-positively selected cells, excluding terminally differentiated effector memory CD45RA+ cells. Sequenced input: naive CD8+ T cells sorted from blood. The receptors originated from a man aged 30 to 39 in good health.

The rearrangement joins TRBV5-1 to TRBJ2-1; TRBD2 matches at 9 bases. This CDR3 contains 15 residues. The V gene's germline CDR1 is SGHRS and CDR2 YFSETQ. Germline trimming cut 4 bases from V and 9 bases from J; bases unmatched to any gene: 11. This CDR3 reads CASSPFGGRAAEQFF. The CDR3 coding sequence is TGCGCCAGCAGCCCCTTCGGCGGGAGGGCCGCTGAGCAGTTCTTC.

The sample holds one count of this clone. At the DNA level, this CDR3 is encoded by other sequences in the same sample as well. This chain connects TRBV19 to TRBJ1-1; D might be TRBD1 (5 bases). The CDR3 loop spans 13 amino acids. Between the trimmed V and J ends, which lost 3 bases and 4 bases, there was a span of 9 bases. CDR1 is LNHDA and CDR2 is SQIVND in the germline V gene (reference sequence). The CDR3 nucleotides are TGTGCCAGTAGTATCGTGGGGGGCACTGAAGCTTTCTTT. It encodes CASSIVGGTEAFF.

The chain is built from TRBV7-3 and TRBJ2-3; 7 positions match TRBD2. Unmatched junction bases numbered 7, after V lost 2 bases and J lost 2 bases. CDR1 is SGHTA and CDR2 is FQGTGA in the germline V gene. The CDR3 extends over 16 amino acids. CDR3 sequence (DNA): TGTGCCAGCAGCTTAGGGGCTAGCGGTTTCACAGATACGCAGTATTTT. Its translation is CASSLGASGFTDTQYF. Supplemented by reference TRBV7-3 and TRBJ2-3, the full variable domain reads GAGVSQTPSNKVTEKGKYVELRCDPISGHTALYWYRQSLGQGPEFLIYFQGTGAADDSGLPNDRFFAVRPEGSVSTLKIQRTERGDSAVYLCASSLGASGFTDTQYFGPGTRLTVL.

As for this clone: Other DNA sequences from this sample encode an identical CDR3 as well. The chain is built from TRBV27 and TRBJ2-1; D unclear. The germline V gene encodes CDR1 MNHEY and CDR2 SMNVEV (reference sequence). The CDR3 runs 14 residues. Trimming took 1 base from V and 0 from J, leaving 4 bases between them. CDR3 coding DNA: TGTGCCAGCAGTTTATTAGACTCCTACAATGAGCAGTTCTTC. Translated: CASSLLDSYNEQFF.

This clone was seen many times. The rearrangement links TRBV2 to TRBJ2-1; weak D call: TRBD1 (8 bases). V dropped 6 bases and J dropped 2 bases, with 17 bases sitting between them. This CDR3 is built from 16 residues. CDR1 and CDR2 from the germline V gene are SNHLY and FYNNEI. CDR3 sequence reads: CASRAGTGRTYNEQFF. CDR3 bases: TGTGCCAGCAGAGCGGGGACAGGACGGACCTACAATGAGCAGTTCTTC. The full variable domain, rest sourced from reference TRBV2 and TRBJ2-1, is EPEVTQTPSHQVTQMGQEVILRCVPISNHLYFYWYRQILGQKVEFLVSFYNNEISEKSEIFDDQFSVERPDGSNFTLKIRSTKLEDSAMYFCASRAGTGRTYNEQFFGPGTRLTVL.

This chain connects TRBV7-2 to TRBJ1-2, with D unresolved. CDR1 SGHTA and CDR2 FQGNSA come from the germline V gene. The V gene lost 5 bases and the J gene lost 4 bases, with 14 bases spanning the gap. The CDR3 has 14 amino acids. The CDR3, as DNA: TGTGCCAGCAGCACAATGGAGTCGGGCTATGGCTACACCTTC. Protein sequence: CASSTMESGYGYTF.

This clone was found once. The chain links TRBV19 to TRBJ2-1, with D tentatively TRBD2 (6 bases). Trimming pared 0 bases from V and 4 bases from J, leaving 10 bases between. CDR3 length equals 15 residues. Germline V gene sequence: CDR1 LNHDA, CDR2 SQIVND (reference sequence). In DNA, the CDR3 is TGTGCCAGTAGTATAGATAGGGGACTTTACAATGAGCAGTTCTTC. Its translation: CASSIDRGLYNEQFF.

The chain links TRBV5-1 to TRBJ1-2; maybe TRBD1 (6 bases). The CDR3 contains 14 residues. V lost 2 bases, J lost 0 bases, and 8 bases lay in between. From germline, CDR1 is SGHRS and CDR2 YFSETQ. Written as DNA, the CDR3 is TGCGCCAGCAGCTTCACAGGGTCTAACTATGGCTACACCTTC. This gives the protein CASSFTGSNYGYTF.

This clone appeared a single time. This rearrangement joins TRBV21-1 to TRBJ2-7; the table's D call of TRBD2 was not tested on the DNA. TRBV21-1 is labeled a pseudogene. This CDR3 contains 23 residues. The CDR3 DNA follows: TGTGCCAGCACCCTGAAAGTGAAACCTTACTTTCTTCTTTCAGGGTCGGAGGGCTACGAGCAGTACTTC. Protein: CASTLKVKPYFLLSGSEGYEQYF.

A single count supports this clone. The CDR3 nucleotides read TGTGCCAGCAGCGAATTTCGTAATGAGCAGTTCTTC. This codes for CASSEFRNEQFF. This chain connects TRBV7-9 to TRBJ2-1; D ambiguous. The V gene lost 5 bases and the J gene lost 7 bases, with 9 bases spanning the gap. This CDR3 comprises 12 residues. Per germline, CDR1 SEHNR and CDR2 FQNEAQ (reference sequence).

The chain recombines TRBV11-2 with TRBJ2-1; D is uncertain. The CDR3 runs to 15 residues. Germline lookup yields CDR1 SGHAT and CDR2 FQNNGV. V gave up 4 bases and J gave up 5 bases, with 15 bases separating them. The chain's CDR3 is CASSSDRSLNNEQFF. DNA for the CDR3: TGTGCCAGCAGCTCGGATCGGAGCCTGAACAATGAGCAGTTCTTC.

Comment on this clone: At one end the junction does not follow the germline gene, possibly because of a read error. This chain joins TRBV5-1 and TRBJ2-1; D possibly corresponds to TRBD2 (6 bases). This CDR3 region has 14 residues. CDR1 SGHRS and CDR2 YFSETQ come from the germline V gene. In DNA form, the CDR3 reads TGCGCCAGCAGATTGGCGGGACGTCTCAATGAGCAGTTCTTC. It codes for CASRLAGRLNEQFF.

CDR3 nucleotide sequence: TGTGCCAGCAGTTTAACCCCGGGACCTGGAAACACCATATATTTT. Amino acid sequence: CASSLTPGPGNTIYF. V gene TRBV27 combines with J gene TRBJ1-3; perhaps TRBD1 as D (5 bases). The CDR3 is 15 residues long. CDR1 and CDR2 from the germline V gene are MNHEY and SMNVEV (reference sequence). Trimming shortened V by 2 bases and J by 2 bases, and 10 bases separated the two germline ends.

The gene calls are TRBV4-2 and TRBJ1-2, with D possibly matching TRBD1 (5 bases). V lost 3 bases and J lost 0, with 14 bases in between. Germline lookup yields CDR1 LGHNA and CDR2 YNFKEQ. There are 16 residues in the CDR3. In DNA, the CDR3 is TGTGCCAGCAGCCACTTAGGGGAGCGAGCTAACTATGGCTACACCTTC. Translated: CASSHLGERANYGYTF.

The chain couples TRBV7-2 to TRBJ2-1; TRBD2 might be the D (6 bases). With 1 base removed from V and 7 bases from J, the gap between germline ends came to 17 bases. The CDR3 is 16 residues long. Germline V gives CDR1 SGHTA, CDR2 FQGNSA. The CDR3: CASSLGSSAKMNEQFF. In nucleotides, the CDR3 is TGTGCCAGCAGCTTAGGGTCTAGCGCGAAAATGAATGAGCAGTTCTTC.

V is TRBV21-1 and J is TRBJ2-1; the table's D call of TRBD2 was not tested on the DNA. TRBV21-1 represents a pseudogene. This CDR3 spans 21 amino acids. CDR3 protein: CASSKDAWREAPPCSYNEQFF. The CDR3 DNA reads as TGTGCCAGCAGCAAAGACGCCTGGCGGGAGGCCCCCCCGTGCTCCTACAATGAGCAGTTCTTC.

The genes are TRBV10-3 and TRBJ2-7, with a weak D call TRBD2 (6 bases). In germline, CDR1 is ENHRY, CDR2 SYGVKD. The CDR3 length is 17 residues. The V and J ends lost 3 bases and 2 bases respectively, with 20 bases between them. The CDR3 sequence: CAISDYLGGKGPYEQYF. CDR3 in DNA: TGTGCCATCAGTGACTACCTTGGGGGGAAGGGACCCTACGAGCAGTACTTC.